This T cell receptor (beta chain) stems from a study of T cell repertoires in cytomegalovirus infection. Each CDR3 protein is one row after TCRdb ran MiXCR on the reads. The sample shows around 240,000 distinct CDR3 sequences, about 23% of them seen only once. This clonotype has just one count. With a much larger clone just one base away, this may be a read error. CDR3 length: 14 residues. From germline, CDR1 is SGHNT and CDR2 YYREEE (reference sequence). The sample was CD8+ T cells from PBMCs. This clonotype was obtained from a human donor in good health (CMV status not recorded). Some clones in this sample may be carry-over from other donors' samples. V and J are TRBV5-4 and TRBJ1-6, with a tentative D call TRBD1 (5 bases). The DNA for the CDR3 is TGTGCCAGCGGGGCTAGGGGCTATAATTCACCCCTCTACTTT. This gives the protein CASGARGYNSPLYF.